These 29 T cell receptor beta chains came from one sample sequenced in a study of blood T cells in healthy people across ages. Together with a sample-barcoded 5' primer, a J-beta primer mix was included in a second PCR lasting about 6 to 11 cycles. Using its own MiXCR run on the 5' RACE reads, TCRdb lists one record per CDR3 protein. The data contain 1.8 million or so distinct CDR3 sequences, approximately 40% of them singletons. Sequenced: blood. These receptors came from a human donor in good health.

This clonotype appeared once. One junction end disagrees with the germline gene, perhaps due to a read error. The rearrangement joins TRBV12-3 or TRBV12-4 to TRBJ2-7; 8 nucleotides agree with TRBD2. This CDR3 is built from 15 residues. CDR3 sequence (DNA): TGTGCCAGCAGTTTTCCCGCGGGGGGTAAATACGGGCAGTACTTC. Encoded protein: CASSFPAGGKYGQYF.

The chain employs TRBV20-1 and TRBJ2-3, with TRBD2 matching over 14 bases. In germline, CDR1 is DFQATT, CDR2 SNEGSKA (reference sequence). V dropped 6 bases and J dropped 4; count of bases not matched to a gene: 6. This CDR3 is built from 15 residues. CDR3 protein: CSADRTSGGSDTQYF. Written as DNA, the CDR3 is TGCAGTGCGGATCGGACTAGCGGGGGGTCAGATACGCAGTATTTT.

This clonotype occurred a few times. This rearrangement joins TRBV2 to TRBJ2-3, with D unresolved. Trimming cost V 11 bases and J 2 bases, with 14 bases left between them. The CDR3 covers 13 residues. The germline CDR1 and CDR2 sequences are SNHLY and FYNNEI. CDR3 sequence reads: CARLGSATDTQYF. The CDR3 region has the DNA TGTGCCCGGTTGGGCTCTGCCACAGATACGCAGTATTTT.

The V call is TRBV10-3, the J call TRBJ2-1; D is unclear. The germline V gene has CDR1 ENHRY and CDR2 SYGVKD. With 2 bases removed from V and 9 bases from J, the gap between germline ends came to 8 bases. This CDR3 region has 12 residues. In DNA form, the CDR3 reads TGTGCCATCAGTGAGAGTAGGGTTGAGCAGTTCTTC. As protein: CAISESRVEQFF.

This rearrangement joins TRBV12-3 or TRBV12-4 to TRBJ2-1; 15 nucleotides match TRBD2. The CDR3 is 16 amino acids. Losses at the gene ends were 2 bases for V and 6 bases for J; bases not matched to a gene: 2. The CDR3 DNA follows: TGTGCCAGCAGTTTAACGGGACTAGCGGGGGGCAATGAGCAGTTCTTC. Protein sequence: CASSLTGLAGGNEQFF.

This clonotype was observed once. The rearrangement joins TRBV12-5 to TRBJ1-1; D is perhaps TRBD1 (6 bases). CDR3 length: 20 amino acids. Trimming pared 3 bases from V and 1 base from J, leaving 27 bases between. CDR1 and CDR2 (germline): LGHNT, FRNRAP. The CDR3 nucleotides are TGTGCTAGTGGTTTCCATAAGGGGGGTACAGGCCCTAATTCGAACACTGAAGCTTTCTTT. Translated, it gives CASGFHKGGTGPNSNTEAFF.

This clonotype came up a few times. V and J are TRBV24-1 and TRBJ1-2; D may be TRBD1 (6 bases). The germline gives CDR1 KGHDR, CDR2 SFDVKD. The CDR3 covers 13 residues. V was shortened by 4 bases and J by 7 bases, with 12 bases between the two germline ends. The CDR3 DNA reads as TGTGCCACCAGTGAAGAAGGACAGATTGGCTACACCTTC. Amino acid sequence: CATSEEGQIGYTF.

The chain carries TRBV10-3 and TRBJ1-5, with 7 nucleotides matching TRBD1. Germline V gene sequence: CDR1 ENHRY, CDR2 SYGVKD. The CDR3 length is 15 residues. With V trimmed by 2 bases and J by 5 bases, 6 bases remained unmatched. CDR3 residues: CAISEKGQQYQPQHF. CDR3 coding DNA: TGTGCCATCAGTGAGAAGGGACAGCAATATCAGCCCCAGCATTTT.

The sample holds many counts of this clonotype. The chain uses TRBV4-1 and TRBJ1-2; D is undetermined. The V gene's germline CDR1 is MGHRA and CDR2 YSYEKL. This CDR3 has 13 amino acids. V was trimmed by 0 bases and J by 3 bases, leaving 5 bases between them. The DNA of the CDR3 is TGCGCCAGCAGCCAAGACAGGTACTATGGCTACACCTTC. It is translated as CASSQDRYYGYTF.

This clonotype was observed a few times. One end of the junction does not line up with germline, which may come from a read error. The rearrangement joins TRBV7-7 to TRBJ2-1, with TRBD1 as a possible D gene (6 bases). The CDR3 has 15 residues. Germline CDR1 and CDR2: SSHAT and FNYEAQ (reference sequence). CDR3 in amino acids: CASSLVQGLDNEQFF. The DNA for the CDR3 is TGTGCTAGCAGCTTAGTCCAGGGGCTAGACAATGAGCAGTTCTTC.

CDR3 region: CASSLRGVGQFF. The CDR3 DNA reads as TGCGCCAGCAGCCTGAGGGGCGTAGGGCAGTTCTTC. This rearrangement joins TRBV4-1 to TRBJ2-1, with D tentatively TRBD1 or TRBD2 (5 bases each). The germline V and J ends were trimmed by 4 bases and 12 bases, with 13 bases remaining between them. Germline CDR1 reads MGHRA; CDR2 reads YSYEKL. This CDR3 contains 12 residues.

This clonotype turned up a few times. The rearrangement uses TRBV28 and TRBJ1-4, with D maybe TRBD1 (6 bases). V lost 6 bases and J 7 bases, leaving 18 bases between the germline ends. CDR3 length: 15 amino acids. Germline V gene sequence: CDR1 MDHEN, CDR2 SYDVKM. Written as DNA, the CDR3 is TGTGCCAGCAGCTCCTACCCCACAGGGACTGAAAAACTGTTTTTT. Translating it yields CASSSYPTGTEKLFF. Full variable domain (missing parts from reference TRBV28 and TRBJ1-4): DVKVTQSSRYLVKRTGEKVFLECVQDMDHENMFWYRQDPGLGLRLIYFSYDVKMKEKGDIPEGYSVSREKKERFSLILESASTNQTSMYLCASSSYPTGTEKLFFGSGTQLSVL.

This clonotype was picked up a small number of times. This chain connects TRBV7-2 to TRBJ1-2; a possible D gene is TRBD1 (5 bases). The CDR3 loop spans 16 amino acids. Germline V gene sequence: CDR1 SGHTA, CDR2 FQGNSA. V dropped 6 bases and J dropped 6 bases, with 23 bases sitting between them. The CDR3 sequence is CASSFRTGEVFNGYTF. The CDR3 nucleotides are TGTGCCAGCAGTTTTCGGACGGGGGAAGTTTTTAATGGCTACACCTTC.

The rearrangement links TRBV6-5 to TRBJ2-2, with TRBD2 matching 9 bases. The V gene end was trimmed by 6 bases and the J gene end by 2 bases; junction bases not matched to a gene: 4. Germline V gene data show CDR1 as MNHEY and CDR2 as SVGAGI. This CDR3 spans 15 amino acids. The CDR3 spells CASSETSGNTGELFF. The CDR3 DNA follows: TGTGCCAGCAGCGAGACTAGCGGAAACACCGGGGAGCTGTTTTTT.

The chain couples TRBV5-6 to TRBJ2-5; D is undetermined. Trimming shortened V by 1 base and J by 4 bases, and 8 bases separated the two germline ends. Looked up from germline, CDR1 is SGHDT and CDR2 is YYEEEE. This CDR3 spans 13 amino acids. The CDR3 loop reads CASSLWVGETQYF. The CDR3 coding sequence is TGTGCCAGCAGCTTGTGGGTGGGAGAGACCCAGTACTTC.

This clonotype came up a few times. The chain links TRBV27 to TRBJ2-5; 11 bases match TRBD2. The DNA matches TRBJ2-7 better at its end, which makes the J call doubtful. This CDR3 comprises 17 residues. Germline CDR1 reads MNHEY; CDR2 reads SMNVEV (reference sequence). Here the CDR3 DNA reads TGTGCCAGCAGTTTAGGGGGTAGCGGGGGGGCTCGCTACGAGCAGTACTTC. It codes for CASSLGGSGGARYEQYF.

This rearrangement joins TRBV19 to TRBJ1-6; TRBD1 might be the D (6 bases). CDR1 and CDR2 (germline): LNHDA, SQIVND (reference sequence). V was pared by 11 bases and J by 7 bases, with 12 bases between. The CDR3 contains 12 residues. The CDR3 DNA follows: TGTGCCTCTAATACAGGGAATTCACCCCTCCACTTT. This gives the protein CASNTGNSPLHF.

The sample holds a few counts of this clonotype. The V call is TRBV6-6, the J call TRBJ1-2, with D uncertain. The ends were cut back, 0 bases at V and 8 bases at J, with 22 bases in the middle. The CDR3 sequence is 17 residues long. Germline CDR1 is MNHNY and CDR2 is SVGAGI (reference sequence). The CDR3 reads CASSYSGQALGLRGYTF. The CDR3 DNA reads as TGTGCCAGCAGTTACTCAGGCCAGGCCCTTGGGCTTAGGGGCTACACCTTC.

This clonotype was found a few times. V is TRBV4-3 and J is TRBJ1-5, with D perhaps matching TRBD1 (5 bases). The CDR3 runs to 17 residues. CDR1 is LGHNA and CDR2 is YSLEER in the germline V gene. Trimming stripped 3 bases from V and 1 base from J, with 16 bases between. The CDR3 sequence: CASSHQGWAGSNQPQHF. CDR3 bases: TGCGCCAGCAGCCACCAAGGTTGGGCAGGGAGCAATCAGCCCCAGCATTTT.

The J gene is TRBJ1-2, the V gene TRBV29-1; D is possibly TRBD1 (6 bases). In germline, CDR1 is SQVTM, CDR2 ANQGSEA. CDR3 length: 13 amino acids. CDR3 in amino acids: CEPWGLYLGGYTF. DNA of the CDR3: TGCGAACCCTGGGGGCTATACCTCGGTGGCTACACCTTC.

This chain links TRBV10-3 with TRBJ1-6; D is unresolved. Trimming removed 0 bases at V and 5 bases at J, with 17 bases between. This CDR3 has 18 residues. Germline CDR1 and CDR2: ENHRY and SYGVKD. The DNA for the CDR3 is TGTGCCATCAGTGAGTCGAAACCCGTTGGGATCCATAATTCACCCCTCCACTTT. The encoded protein is CAISESKPVGIHNSPLHF.

V is TRBV12-3 or TRBV12-4 and J is TRBJ2-3; D unclear. Trimming pared 5 bases from V and 7 bases from J, leaving 22 bases between. CDR3 size: 16 residues. The CDR3 nucleotides are TGTGCCAGCAGTCCCCTGCAGCTCAGGTTTGGATATACGCAGTATTTT. Translation: CASSPLQLRFGYTQYF.

V and J are TRBV7-2 and TRBJ1-2; D perhaps matches TRBD1 (6 bases). Germline V lookup: CDR1 SGHTA, CDR2 FQGNSA. Trimming removed 1 base from V and 4 bases from J, with 19 bases in between. This CDR3 spans 17 amino acids. In DNA, the CDR3 is TGTGCCAGCAGCTTAGTAAGAGACAGGATCTTGCCCTATGGCTACACCTTC. This translates into CASSLVRDRILPYGYTF.

This chain uses TRBV2 with TRBJ1-5; 10 bases are a match to TRBD1. The ends lost 2 bases at V and 4 bases at J; junction bases unmatched: 2. This CDR3 spans 15 amino acids. CDR1 is SNHLY, CDR2 FYNNEI, per germline. The CDR3 coding sequence is TGTGCCAGCAGTGAATTGGGACAGGGGAATCAGCCCCAGCATTTT. Translated: CASSELGQGNQPQHF.

The rearrangement uses TRBV30 and TRBJ2-3; 10 positions agree with TRBD2. Germline V gene data show CDR1 as GTSNPN and CDR2 as SVGIG (reference sequence). The CDR3 sequence is 13 residues long. Germline trimming cut 8 bases from V and 5 bases from J; bases unmatched to any gene: 7. CDR3 coding DNA: TGTGCCGGAATTAGCGGGGGGCGAGATACGCAGTATTTT. Encoded protein: CAGISGGRDTQYF.

This clonotype was found a few times. The chain combines TRBV20-1 with TRBJ1-6, with no clear D. The CDR3 loop spans 16 amino acids. V lost 5 bases and J lost 2, with 16 bases in between. Germline V gene data show CDR1 as DFQATT and CDR2 as SNEGSKA (reference sequence). CDR3 in DNA: TGCAGTGCTTCGCCGGGCCCCTTAGCCTATAATTCACCCCTCCACTTT. Translated, it gives CSASPGPLAYNSPLHF.

Only one count was recorded for this clonotype. A junction end diverges from the germline sequence, so it may reflect a read error. The rearrangement uses TRBV7-3 and TRBJ2-3; 10 positions match TRBD2. Germline V gene lookup returns CDR1 SGHTA and CDR2 FQGTGA. The CDR3 totals 14 residues. Here the CDR3 DNA reads TGTGCCAGCGCCAGCGGGGGGGCCTTAGATACGCAGTTTTTT. It yields the protein CASASGGALDTQFF.

V is TRBV5-1 and J is TRBJ2-6; no clear D gene. The CDR3 sequence is 18 residues long. The V end lost 4 bases, the J end lost 4 bases, and 21 bases lay between the germline ends. The germline V gene encodes CDR1 SGHRS and CDR2 YFSETQ. As DNA, the CDR3 is TGCGCCAGCAGCCCGACGGTCGGTCTAAGGTCCGGGGCCAACGTCCTGACTTTC. Translating it yields CASSPTVGLRSGANVLTF.

The rearrangement joins TRBV27 to TRBJ2-3; D is perhaps TRBD1 (6 bases). Trimming left V 4 bases short and J 2 bases short, with 19 bases between. Germline V gene lookup returns CDR1 MNHEY and CDR2 SMNVEV (reference sequence). The CDR3 consists of 17 residues. CDR3 sequence reads: CASSSPGGTGHTDTQYF. The CDR3 bases are TGTGCCAGCAGTTCGCCTGGAGGCACAGGGCACACAGATACGCAGTATTTT.